This T cell receptor (beta chain) was profiled in a study of blood T cell repertoires in COVID-19. For the study at large: There were acute and convalescent COVID-19 samples, and they came from the United States, Italy and Spain. Sample material is recorded as cDNA or gDNA derived from T cells, B-cell-depleted T cells, or PBMCs.

Recruits, aged roughly 18 to 95 years, lived in roughly 22 US areas. This CDR3 region has 16 residues. Germline trimming cut 4 bases from V and 7 bases from J; bases unmatched to any gene: 12. The germline CDR1 and CDR2 sequences are LNHDA and SQIVND (reference sequence). TCRdb keeps only in-frame clones here, not all; method: immunoSEQ multiplex PCR. The profile shows 140,000 to 150,000 clones, almost 85% of them singletons. The specimen sequenced was PBMCs or T cells enriched from blood (not recorded which). The TCR comes from a woman aged 50 to 60 with acute COVID-19. The chain carries TRBV19 and TRBJ2-1, with 8 bases matching TRBD1. CDR3 in DNA: TGTGCCAGTAGTACCCCCGGGACAGGACTTGGGAATGAGCAGTTCTTC. Translation: CASSTPGTGLGNEQFF. Supplemented by reference TRBV19 and TRBJ2-1, the full variable domain reads DGGITQSPKYLFRKEGQNVTLSCEQNLNHDAMYWYRQDPGQGLRLIYYSQIVNDFQKGDIAEGYSVSREKKESFPLTVTSAQKNPTAFYLCASSTPGTGLGNEQFFGPGTRLTVL.